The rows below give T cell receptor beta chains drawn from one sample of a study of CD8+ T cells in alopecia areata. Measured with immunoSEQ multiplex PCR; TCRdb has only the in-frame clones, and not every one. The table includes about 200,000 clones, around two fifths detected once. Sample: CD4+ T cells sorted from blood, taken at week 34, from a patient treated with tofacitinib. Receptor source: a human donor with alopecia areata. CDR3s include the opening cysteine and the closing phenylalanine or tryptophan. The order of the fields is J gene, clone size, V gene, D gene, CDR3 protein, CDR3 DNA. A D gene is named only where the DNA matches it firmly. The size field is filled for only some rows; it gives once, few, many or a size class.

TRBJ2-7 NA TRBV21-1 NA CASSKAGTSGPYEQYF TGTGCCAGCAGCAAAGCAGGGACTAGCGGACCCTACGAGCAGTACTTC
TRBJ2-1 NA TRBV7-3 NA CASSFNSPGEQFF TGTGCCAGCAGCTTCAATTCCCCCGGTGAGCAGTTCTTC
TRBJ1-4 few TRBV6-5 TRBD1 CASSIRQGGEKLFF TGTGCCAGCAGTATCCGACAGGGGGGTGAAAAACTGTTTTTT
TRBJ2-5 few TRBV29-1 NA CSVESPRRGRETQYF TGCAGCGTTGAATCCCCCCGGAGGGGGCGGGAGACCCAGTACTTC
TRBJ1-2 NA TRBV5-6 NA CASSLYYRDGYGYTF TGTGCCAGCAGCTTGTATTATCGGGATGGCTATGGCTACACCTTC
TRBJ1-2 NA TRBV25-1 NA CASRGDSKGYTF TGTGCCAGCAGGGGGGACTCAAAGGGCTACACCTTC
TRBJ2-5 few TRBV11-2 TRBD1 CASSYRDRGLRQETQYF TGTGCCAGCAGCTACCGGGACAGGGGCCTTAGACAAGAGACCCAGTACTTC
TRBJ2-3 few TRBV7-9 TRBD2 CASSFWTSGADTQYF TGTGCCAGCAGCTTTTGGACTAGCGGAGCAGATACGCAGTATTTT
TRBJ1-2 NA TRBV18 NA CASSPRVGVTNYGYTF TGTGCCAGCTCACCACGTGTAGGGGTAACTAACTATGGCTACACCTTC
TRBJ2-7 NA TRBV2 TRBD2 CASRQLAGGPYEQYF TGTGCCAGCCGACAACTAGCGGGGGGCCCCTACGAGCAGTACTTC
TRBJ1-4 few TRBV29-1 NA CSVVAYDEKLFF TGCAGCGTTGTTGCTTATGATGAAAAACTGTTTTTT